Below are 6 T cell receptor beta chains sequenced from a single sample in a study of blood T cell repertoires in COVID-19. Generated by immunoSEQ multiplex PCR, the TCRdb table keeps only in-frame clones and is missing some. The sample lists about 140,000 clones, around 79% seen once, with about 2.9% in the top ten. The sequenced sample was PBMCs or T cells enriched from blood (not recorded which). The receptors originated from a woman between 45 and 60 years old who had recovered from COVID-19.

The rearrangement joins TRBV7-7 to TRBJ2-1; 10 bases map to TRBD2. The CDR3 totals 15 residues. With V trimmed by 4 bases and J by 2 bases, 2 bases remained unmatched. CDR1 and CDR2 from the germline V gene are SSHAT and FNYEAQ (reference sequence). DNA of the CDR3: TGTGCCAGCAGCTGGGGACTAGCGACCTACAATGAGCAGTTCTTC. Protein product: CASSWGLATYNEQFF. The variable domain in full, completed from reference TRBV7-7 and TRBJ2-1, reads GAGVSQSPRYKVTKRGQDVTLRCDPISSHATLYWYQQALGQGPEFLTYFNYEAQPDKSGLPSDRFSAERPEGSISTLTIQRTEQRDSAMYRCASSWGLATYNEQFFGPGTRLTVL.

The chain recombines TRBV30 with TRBJ2-2; no reliable D call. Trimming shortened V by 0 bases and J by 4 bases, and 3 bases separated the two germline ends. CDR1 and CDR2 from the germline V gene are GTSNPN and SVGIG (reference sequence). The CDR3 has 12 amino acids. The CDR3 DNA reads as TGTGCCTGGAGTGTCCTCACCGGGGAGCTGTTTTTT. Translating gives CAWSVLTGELFF.

The chain links TRBV7-3 to TRBJ1-1; D might be TRBD1 (5 bases). CDR3 length: 13 amino acids. V was trimmed by 6 bases and J by 1 base, leaving 9 bases between them. CDR1 and CDR2 (germline): SGHTA, FQGTGA. This chain's CDR3 is CASSVGPNTEAFF. The CDR3 DNA follows: TGTGCCAGCAGTGTGGGGCCGAACACTGAAGCTTTCTTT.

This clone was detected a few times. This chain joins TRBV6-1 and TRBJ1-1, with a tentative D call TRBD1 (5 bases). CDR3 length: 13 amino acids. Trimming took off 3 bases at V and 3 bases at J, with 8 bases between the two ends. Germline CDR1 is MNHNS and CDR2 is SASEGT. The CDR3: CASSDQGYTEAFF. The CDR3 coding sequence is TGTGCCAGCAGTGACCAGGGATACACTGAAGCTTTCTTT.

This clone was seen a few times. This CDR3 reads CAWSLTTGAGGYTF. The CDR3 region has the DNA TGTGCCTGGAGTCTAACGACAGGGGCAGGAGGCTACACCTTC. The rearrangement links TRBV30 to TRBJ1-2; 8 bases are shared with TRBD1. Germline CDR1 and CDR2: GTSNPN and SVGIG (reference sequence). CDR3 size: 14 residues. V was pared by 2 bases and J by 8 bases, with 10 bases of the junction left unmatched.

The chain carries TRBV11-3 and TRBJ2-5; 7 bases are a match to TRBD1. With 1 base clipped from V and 5 bases from J, the junction kept 7 bases outside the gene matches. Germline V gives CDR1 SGHNT, CDR2 YENEEA. CDR3 size: 15 residues. CDR3 region: CASSLAWGQKETQYF. CDR3 coding DNA: TGTGCCAGCAGCTTAGCATGGGGACAGAAGGAGACCCAGTACTTC.